The 17 T cell receptor beta chains below were found in one sample sequenced in a study of T cell responses to AZD1222 COVID-19 vaccine. The table came from immunoSEQ multiplex PCR; TCRdb's copy has only in-frame clones and leaves some out. This table holds about 180,000 clones, 70% to 90% found once. Sequenced material: peripheral blood, taken on day 0 of AZD1222 vaccination. The receptors originated from an adult in good health.

The gene calls are TRBV10-3 and TRBJ1-5, with TRBD1 matching 11 bases. The germline V gene encodes CDR1 ENHRY and CDR2 SYGVKD. The V and J ends lost 2 bases and 7 bases, in that order; junction bases with no gene match: 4. This CDR3 is 15 amino acids long. The CDR3 DNA is TGTGCCATCAGTGAGGGACAGGGGGCTGGGCAGCCCCAGCATTTT. Amino acid sequence: CAISEGQGAGQPQHF.

J is TRBJ2-7 and V is TRBV28; D is ambiguous. With 8 bases removed from V and 4 bases from J, the gap between germline ends came to 9 bases. This CDR3 has 11 residues. Germline assignment: CDR1 MDHEN and CDR2 SYDVKM. The DNA for the CDR3 is TGTGCCAGCCGAAGAGGTTACGAGCAGTACTTC. It is translated as CASRRGYEQYF. Looking up the rest from reference TRBV28 and TRBJ2-7 gives the full variable domain: DVKVTQSSRYLVKRTGEKVFLECVQDMDHENMFWYRQDPGLGLRLIYFSYDVKMKEKGDIPEGYSVSREKKERFSLILESASTNQTSMYLCASRRGYEQYFGPGTRLTVT.

The chain combines TRBV6-5 with TRBJ2-5, with 10 nucleotides matching TRBD1. The trim removed 7 bases at V and 3 bases at J, leaving 5 bases unmatched. The CDR3 is made up of 14 amino acids. Germline CDR1 MNHEY, CDR2 SVGAGI. The CDR3 DNA reads as TGTGCCAGCACTACCGGGACAGGGGAAGAGACCCAGTACTTC. It translates to CASTTGTGEETQYF.

CDR3 sequence (DNA): TGTGCCAGCAGCTTGGGACTGACGCACTACGAGCAGTACTTC. This sequence encodes CASSLGLTHYEQYF. The chain combines TRBV3-1 (or the pseudogene TRBV3-2) with TRBJ2-7, with D perhaps TRBD2 (6 bases). CDR3 length equals 14 residues. The germline gives CDR1 LGHDT, CDR2 YNNKEL (reference sequence). With 5 bases removed from V and 3 bases from J, the gap between germline ends came to 14 bases.

The DNA of the CDR3 is TGTGCCAGCAGCCAGGGTCTAGGGTACGGCACTGAAGCTTTCTTT. Translation gives CASSQGLGYGTEAFF. The chain has TRBV3-1 (or the pseudogene TRBV3-2) and TRBJ1-1; D is uncertain. V was shortened by 3 bases and J by 4 bases, with 15 bases between the two germline ends. This CDR3 comprises 15 residues. The germline CDR1 and CDR2 sequences are LGHDT and YNNKEL (reference sequence).

V usage is TRBV18 and J usage is TRBJ2-1, with 7 positions matching TRBD1. The ends lost 2 bases at V and 7 bases at J; junction bases unmatched: 11. The CDR3 length is 16 residues. CDR1 and CDR2 from the germline V gene are KGHSH and LQKENI. CDR3 region: CASSPFFEGAPNEQFF. CDR3 nucleotide sequence: TGTGCCAGCTCACCATTCTTTGAGGGGGCGCCAAATGAGCAGTTCTTC.

The gene calls are TRBV7-9 and TRBJ2-7, with D unresolved. Trimming removed 1 base at V and 5 bases at J, with 15 bases between. Germline V gives CDR1 SEHNR, CDR2 FQNEAQ (reference sequence). This CDR3 comprises 15 residues. CDR3 nucleotide sequence: TGTGCCAGCAGCTTAGTTGGAGTTCAGATCAACGAGCAGTACTTC. This translates into CASSLVGVQINEQYF. The full variable domain, rest sourced from reference TRBV7-9 and TRBJ2-7, is DTGVSQNPRHKITKRGQNVTFRCDPISEHNRLYWYRQTLGQGPEFLTYFQNEAQLEKSRLLSDRFSAERPKGSFSTLEIQRTEQGDSAMYLCASSLVGVQINEQYFGPGTRLTVT.

The chain is built from TRBV7-3 and TRBJ2-2, with a weak D call TRBD2 (5 bases). Trimming cost V 1 base and J 4 bases, with 7 bases left between them. The CDR3 spans 14 residues. The germline V gene encodes CDR1 SGHTA and CDR2 FQGTGA. CDR3 DNA sequence: TGTGCCAGCAGCTTAAAAGGAGGCACCGGGGAGCTGTTTTTT. Translating gives CASSLKGGTGELFF.

The CDR3 here is CASSVGLETQYF. The CDR3 coding sequence is TGTGCCAGCAGCGTAGGTCTGGAGACCCAGTACTTC. This chain links TRBV9 with TRBJ2-5; D not resolved. The length of the CDR3 is 12 residues. The ends were cut back, 0 bases at V and 5 bases at J, with 5 bases in the middle. Germline CDR1 SGDLS, CDR2 YYNGEE.

The chain uses TRBV6-5 and TRBJ2-7; 13 bases fit TRBD2. After removal of 0 bases from V and 7 bases from J, the junction contained 3 bases not matched to a gene. Germline CDR1 is MNHEY and CDR2 is SVGAGI. There are 15 residues in the CDR3. The CDR3 loop is CASSYSSGLAGEQYF. The CDR3 coding sequence is TGTGCCAGCAGTTACTCGTCGGGACTAGCGGGGGAGCAGTACTTC.

The chain has TRBV19 and TRBJ2-5, with 7 bases that match TRBD2. Germline V gene sequence: CDR1 LNHDA, CDR2 SQIVND (reference sequence). CDR3 size: 14 residues. J gave up 3 bases and V 7 bases, and 8 bases lay outside the gene matches. Here the CDR3 DNA reads TGTGCCAGTAATCGGGCGGGAGAAGAAGAGACCCAGTACTTC. Its translation is CASNRAGEEETQYF. Complete variable domain (other parts from reference TRBV19 and TRBJ2-5): DGGITQSPKYLFRKEGQNVTLSCEQNLNHDAMYWYRQDPGQGLRLIYYSQIVNDFQKGDIAEGYSVSREKKESFPLTVTSAQKNPTAFYLCASNRAGEEETQYFGPGTRLLVL.

Points on this clone: The same CDR3 is also encoded by other DNA sequences in this sample. The chain carries TRBV2 and TRBJ1-1; D unresolved. The CDR3 runs 11 residues. Germline CDR1 SNHLY, CDR2 FYNNEI. V was cut by 4 bases and J by 3 bases, with 3 bases left in between. The CDR3 DNA follows: TGTGCCAGCAGTGGAGACACTGAAGCTTTCTTT. Encoded protein: CASSGDTEAFF.

The V call is TRBV11-2, the J call TRBJ2-7, with TRBD2 matching 8 bases. The CDR3 runs 13 residues. Trimming removed 8 bases from V and 5 bases from J; junction bases left unmatched: 8. Germline CDR1 reads SGHAT; CDR2 reads FQNNGV. CDR3 in amino acids: CASLRAGGDEQYF. The CDR3 DNA reads as TGTGCCAGCCTGCGGGCGGGGGGTGACGAGCAGTACTTC.

CDR3 DNA sequence: TGTGCCAGTAGTATAACAGGGAGTTACAATGAGCAGTTCTTC. It codes for CASSITGSYNEQFF. The gene calls are TRBV19 and TRBJ2-1, with D perhaps TRBD1 (6 bases). The CDR3 is 14 residues long. CDR1 is LNHDA, CDR2 SQIVND, per germline (reference sequence). The V end was cut by 2 bases, the J end by 4 bases, with 9 bases between.

The chain combines TRBV30 with TRBJ2-3; D is possibly TRBD1 (6 bases). Looked up from germline, CDR1 is GTSNPN and CDR2 is SVGIG (reference sequence). The CDR3 loop spans 13 amino acids. V lost 2 bases to trimming and J lost 9 bases, with 15 bases between them. CDR3 in amino acids: CAWSLGPQGTQYF. In DNA form, the CDR3 reads TGTGCCTGGAGTCTTGGACCCCAGGGGACGCAGTATTTT.

The chain carries TRBV14 and TRBJ1-1; D might be TRBD1 (6 bases). CDR3 length equals 15 residues. Germline V CDR1 and CDR2: SGHDN, FVKESK. Between the trimmed V and J ends, which lost 1 base and 5 bases, there was a span of 14 bases. This CDR3 is CASSQVNQGWTEAFF. CDR3 in DNA: TGTGCCAGCAGCCAAGTTAACCAGGGGTGGACTGAAGCTTTCTTT.

Concerning this clone itself: This CDR3 is also generated by other DNA sequences in the sample. The chain recombines TRBV11-2 with TRBJ2-1, with D possibly matching TRBD1 (6 bases). The CDR3 runs to 15 residues. Germline V gene sequence: CDR1 SGHAT, CDR2 FQNNGV. Trimming removed 1 base at V and 4 bases at J, with 11 bases between. CDR3 protein: CASSLGQGLYNEQFF. As DNA, the CDR3 is TGTGCCAGCAGCTTAGGCCAGGGGCTATACAATGAGCAGTTCTTC.